The source of this T cell receptor beta chain is a study of CXCR3-negative and CXCR3-positive naive CD8 T cells. Overall study: The dataset comprises some 130 million TRB reads in total, with about 1.5 +/- 0.3 million reads per library.

UMI-labeled 5' RACE TRB cDNA libraries were prepared from the cells. TCRdb derives one entry per CDR3 protein from the 5' RACE reads, leaving out DNA. The sample holds around 48,000 distinct CDR3 sequences. CDR3 length: 14 amino acids. Per germline, CDR1 LGHNA and CDR2 YSLEER. Sequencing was done on a sample of memory CD8+ T cells from blood. This sequence joins TRBV4-3 and TRBJ2-7; absent DNA, TCRdb's TRBD2 call cannot be checked. The origin of this receptor is a human donor in good health. Some clones in this sample may be carry-over from other donors' samples. CDR3 loop: CASSQEGTSYEQYF.